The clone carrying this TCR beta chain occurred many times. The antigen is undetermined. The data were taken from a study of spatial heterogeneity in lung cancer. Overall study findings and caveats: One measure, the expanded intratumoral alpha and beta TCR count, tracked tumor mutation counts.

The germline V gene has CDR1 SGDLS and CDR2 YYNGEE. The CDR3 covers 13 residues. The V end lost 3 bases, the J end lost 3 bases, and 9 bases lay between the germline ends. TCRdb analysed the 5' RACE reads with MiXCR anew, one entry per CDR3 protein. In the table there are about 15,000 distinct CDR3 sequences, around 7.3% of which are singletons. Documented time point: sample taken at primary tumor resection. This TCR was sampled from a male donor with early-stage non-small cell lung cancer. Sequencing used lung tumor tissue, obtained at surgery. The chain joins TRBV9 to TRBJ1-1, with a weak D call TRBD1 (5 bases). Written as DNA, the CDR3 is TGTGCCAGCAGCGGAGGGGAGGACACTGAAGCTTTCTTT. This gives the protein CASSGGEDTEAFF.